The 5 T cell receptor beta chains given below trace back to one sample, sequenced in a study of early T cells in non-severe SARS-CoV-2 infection. TCRdb re-called the 5' RACE reads with MiXCR, one entry per CDR3 protein. Of 75,000 to 95,000 distinct CDR3 sequences listed, roughly 15% were seen once; the top ten hold about 5%. This sample comprised whole blood, obtained at baseline. All receptors derive from an adult who was a healthcare worker with PCR-confirmed SARS-CoV-2 infection or an uninfected control (not recorded which).

The genes are TRBV7-3 and TRBJ2-1; TRBD1 is a possible D gene (6 bases). Deletions cut 5 bases from V and 8 bases from J, with 13 bases between. CDR3 size: 13 residues. Germline V gene data show CDR1 as SGHTA and CDR2 as FQGTGA. For the CDR3, the DNA is TGTGCCAGCAGCCCGCCTGGGGGCGATGAGCAGTTCTTC. It encodes CASSPPGGDEQFF.

This clonotype was seen more than once but under ten times. One end of the junction does not line up with germline, which may come from a read error. This chain links TRBV4-1 with TRBJ2-2, with D perhaps TRBD2 (5 bases). This CDR3 has 15 amino acids. The germline CDR1 and CDR2 sequences are MGHRA and YSYEKL. CDR3 residues: CASSPCCINTGELFF. The CDR3 DNA is TGCGCCAGCAGCCCCTGTTGCATAAACACCGGGGAGCTGTTTTTC.

This chain uses TRBV20-1 with TRBJ2-5, with a possible D match to TRBD1 (5 bases). Germline CDR1 and CDR2: DFQATT and SNEGSKA (reference sequence). V shed 6 bases and J shed 7 bases, with 15 bases lying between them. This CDR3 has 12 residues. DNA of the CDR3: TGCAGTGCGGGGCCATCCGGCGGGACCCAGTACTTC. Protein sequence: CSAGPSGGTQYF.

This clonotype was observed at least ten times. This sequence joins TRBV5-4 and TRBJ2-3; 9 nucleotides line up with TRBD1. The CDR3 loop spans 17 amino acids. The junction had 17 bases not matched to a gene; V was cut back by 3 bases and J by 9 bases. CDR1 is SGHNT, CDR2 YYREEE, per germline (reference sequence). The CDR3 nucleotides read TGTGCCAGCAGCTCGTCCCGGGACAGGGCCCAAAAGGCAACGCAGTATTTT. This encodes CASSSSRDRAQKATQYF.

The V gene is TRBV20-1, the J gene TRBJ1-5; D unresolved. Trimming removed 2 bases at V and 5 bases at J, with 10 bases between. Germline-derived CDR1 and CDR2 are DFQATT and SNEGSKA (reference sequence). This CDR3 contains 13 residues. The CDR3 coding sequence is TGCAGTGCTAGAAGAGGTTATGATCAGCCCCAGCATTTT. Encoded protein: CSARRGYDQPQHF.